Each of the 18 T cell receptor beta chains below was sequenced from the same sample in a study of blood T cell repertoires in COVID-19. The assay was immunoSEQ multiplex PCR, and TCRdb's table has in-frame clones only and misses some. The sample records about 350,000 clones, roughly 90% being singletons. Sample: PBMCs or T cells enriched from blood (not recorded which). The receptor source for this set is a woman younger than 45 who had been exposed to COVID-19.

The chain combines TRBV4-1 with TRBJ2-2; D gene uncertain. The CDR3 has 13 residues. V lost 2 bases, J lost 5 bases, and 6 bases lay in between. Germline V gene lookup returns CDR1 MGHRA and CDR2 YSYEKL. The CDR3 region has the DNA TGCGCCAGCAGCCAATTCGGGACCGGGGAGCTGTTTTTT. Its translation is CASSQFGTGELFF.

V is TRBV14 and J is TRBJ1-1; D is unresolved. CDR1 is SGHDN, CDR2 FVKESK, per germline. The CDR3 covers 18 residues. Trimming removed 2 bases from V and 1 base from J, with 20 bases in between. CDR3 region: CASSQTTETIGWNTEAFF. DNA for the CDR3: TGTGCCAGCAGCCAAACCACCGAGACAATAGGCTGGAACACTGAAGCTTTCTTT.

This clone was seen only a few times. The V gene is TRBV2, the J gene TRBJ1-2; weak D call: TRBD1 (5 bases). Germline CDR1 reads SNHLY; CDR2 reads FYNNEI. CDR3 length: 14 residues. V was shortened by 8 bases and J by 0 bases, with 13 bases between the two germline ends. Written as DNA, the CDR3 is TGTGCCAGCGGGTTAGGGGTTACTAACTATGGCTACACCTTC. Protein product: CASGLGVTNYGYTF.

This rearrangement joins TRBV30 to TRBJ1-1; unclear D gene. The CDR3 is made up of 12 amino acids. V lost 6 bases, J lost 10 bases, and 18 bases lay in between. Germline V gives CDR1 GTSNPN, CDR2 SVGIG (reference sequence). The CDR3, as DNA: TGTGCCTGTTCCAGAGGCGGGGAGGGAGCTTTCTTT. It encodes CACSRGGEGAFF.

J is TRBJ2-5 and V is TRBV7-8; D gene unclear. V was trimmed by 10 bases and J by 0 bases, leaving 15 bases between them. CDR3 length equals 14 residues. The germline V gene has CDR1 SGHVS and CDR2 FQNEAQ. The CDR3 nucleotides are TGTGCCACCAGAACGTATCGGGACCAAGAGACCCAGTACTTC. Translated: CATRTYRDQETQYF.

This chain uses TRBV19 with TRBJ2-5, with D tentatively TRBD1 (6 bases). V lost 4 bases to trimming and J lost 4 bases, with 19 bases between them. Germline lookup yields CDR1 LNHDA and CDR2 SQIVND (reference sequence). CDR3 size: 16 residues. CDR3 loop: CASSSNRDIGPETQYF. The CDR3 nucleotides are TGTGCCAGTAGTAGCAACCGGGACATAGGGCCAGAGACCCAGTACTTC. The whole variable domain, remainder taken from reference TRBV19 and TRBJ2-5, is DGGITQSPKYLFRKEGQNVTLSCEQNLNHDAMYWYRQDPGQGLRLIYYSQIVNDFQKGDIAEGYSVSREKKESFPLTVTSAQKNPTAFYLCASSSNRDIGPETQYFGPGTRLLVL.

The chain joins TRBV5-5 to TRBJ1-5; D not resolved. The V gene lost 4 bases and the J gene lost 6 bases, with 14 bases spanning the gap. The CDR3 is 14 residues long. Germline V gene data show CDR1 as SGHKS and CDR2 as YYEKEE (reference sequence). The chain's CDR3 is CASSPRQLAQPQHF. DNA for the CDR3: TGTGCCAGCAGCCCGAGGCAGTTGGCTCAGCCCCAGCATTTT.

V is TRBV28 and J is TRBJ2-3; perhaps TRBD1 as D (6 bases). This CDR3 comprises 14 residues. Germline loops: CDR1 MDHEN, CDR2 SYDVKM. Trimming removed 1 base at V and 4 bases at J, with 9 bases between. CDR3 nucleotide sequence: TGTGCCAGCAGTTTATTGGGGGCGGCAGATACGCAGTATTTT. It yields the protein CASSLLGAADTQYF.

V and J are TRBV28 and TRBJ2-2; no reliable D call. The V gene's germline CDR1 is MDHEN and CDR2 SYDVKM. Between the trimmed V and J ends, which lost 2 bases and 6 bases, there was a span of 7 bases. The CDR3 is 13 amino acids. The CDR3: CASSLVFPGELFF. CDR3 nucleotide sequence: TGTGCCAGCAGTTTAGTATTTCCCGGGGAGCTGTTTTTT.

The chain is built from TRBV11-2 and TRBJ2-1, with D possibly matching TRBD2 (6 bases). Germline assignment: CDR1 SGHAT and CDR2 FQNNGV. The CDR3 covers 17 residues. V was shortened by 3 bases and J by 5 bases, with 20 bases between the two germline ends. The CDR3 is CASSFRVTSPNDNEQFF. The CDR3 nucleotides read TGTGCCAGCAGCTTCCGGGTCACTAGCCCGAACGACAATGAGCAGTTCTTC.

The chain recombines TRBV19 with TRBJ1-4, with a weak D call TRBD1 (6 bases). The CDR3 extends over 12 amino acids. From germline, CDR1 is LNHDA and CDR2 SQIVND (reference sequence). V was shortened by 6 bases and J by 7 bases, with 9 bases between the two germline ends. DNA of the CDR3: TGTGCCAGTAGAGGCAGGGGTGAAAAACTGTTTTTT. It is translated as CASRGRGEKLFF.

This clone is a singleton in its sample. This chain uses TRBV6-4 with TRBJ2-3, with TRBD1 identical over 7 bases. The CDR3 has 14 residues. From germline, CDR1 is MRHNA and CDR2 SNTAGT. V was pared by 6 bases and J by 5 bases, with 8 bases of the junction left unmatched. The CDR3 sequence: CASSVNDRVDTQYF. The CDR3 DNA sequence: TGTGCCAGCAGCGTCAATGACAGGGTAGATACGCAGTATTTT.

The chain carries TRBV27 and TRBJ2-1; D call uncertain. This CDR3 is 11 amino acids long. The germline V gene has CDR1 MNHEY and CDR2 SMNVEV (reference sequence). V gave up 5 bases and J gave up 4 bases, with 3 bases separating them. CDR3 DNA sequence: TGTGCCAGCAGTCATTACAATGAGCAGTTCTTC. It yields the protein CASSHYNEQFF.

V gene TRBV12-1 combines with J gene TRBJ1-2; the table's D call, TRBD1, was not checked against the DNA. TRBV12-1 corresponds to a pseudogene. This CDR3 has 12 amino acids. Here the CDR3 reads CASSPTRYGYTF. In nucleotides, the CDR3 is TGTGCCAGCAGCCCCACCAGATATGGCTACACCTTC.

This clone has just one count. DNA of the CDR3: TGTGCCAGCAGCTCGACTAGCGCATTTTCCTACGAGCAGTACTTC. Translating it yields CASSSTSAFSYEQYF. The J gene is TRBJ2-7, the V gene TRBV28; 8 bases line up with TRBD2. The CDR3 extends over 15 amino acids. Germline CDR1 MDHEN, CDR2 SYDVKM. V was pared by 6 bases and J by 1 base, with 8 bases of the junction left unmatched.

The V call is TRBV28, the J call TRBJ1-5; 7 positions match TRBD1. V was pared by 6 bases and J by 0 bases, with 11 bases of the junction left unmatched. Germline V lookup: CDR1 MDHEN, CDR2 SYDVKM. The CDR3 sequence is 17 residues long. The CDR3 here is CASRSGTEFYSNQPQHF. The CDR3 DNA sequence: TGTGCCAGCAGGTCCGGGACAGAATTTTATAGCAATCAGCCCCAGCATTTT.

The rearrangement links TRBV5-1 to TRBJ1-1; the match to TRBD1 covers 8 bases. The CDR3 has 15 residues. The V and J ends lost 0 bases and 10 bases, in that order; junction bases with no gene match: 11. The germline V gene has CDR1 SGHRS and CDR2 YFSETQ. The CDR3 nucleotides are TGCGCCAGCAGCTTGGGGGGCCAGGGGGCGTACGGAGCTTTCTTT. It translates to CASSLGGQGAYGAFF.

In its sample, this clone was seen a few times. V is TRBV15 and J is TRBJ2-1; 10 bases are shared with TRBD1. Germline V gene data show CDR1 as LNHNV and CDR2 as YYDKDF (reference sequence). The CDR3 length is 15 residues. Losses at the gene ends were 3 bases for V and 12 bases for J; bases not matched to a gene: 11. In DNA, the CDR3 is TGTGCCACCAGCAGTCCAAGGGGGACAGGGGAAACGCAGTTCTTC. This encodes CATSSPRGTGETQFF. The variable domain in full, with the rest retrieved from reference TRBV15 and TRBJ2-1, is DAMVIQNPRYQVTQFGKPVTLSCSQTLNHNVMYWYQQKSSQAPKLLFHYYDKDFNNEADTPDNFQSRRPNTSFCFLDIRSPGLGDTAMYLCATSSPRGTGETQFFGPGTRLTVL.